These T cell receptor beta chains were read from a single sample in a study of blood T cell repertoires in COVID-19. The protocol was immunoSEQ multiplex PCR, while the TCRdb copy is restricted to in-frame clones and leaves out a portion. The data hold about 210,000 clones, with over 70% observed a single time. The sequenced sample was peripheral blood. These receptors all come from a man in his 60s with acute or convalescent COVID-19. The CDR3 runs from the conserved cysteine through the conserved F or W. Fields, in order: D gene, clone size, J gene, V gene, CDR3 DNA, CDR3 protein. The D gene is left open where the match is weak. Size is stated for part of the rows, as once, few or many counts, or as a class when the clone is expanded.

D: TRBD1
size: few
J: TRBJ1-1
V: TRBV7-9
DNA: TGTGCCAGCAGTGAGACAGGGGTGAACACTGAAGCTTTCTTT
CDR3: CASSETGVNTEAFF

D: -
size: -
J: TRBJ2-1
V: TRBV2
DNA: TGTGCCAGCAGTGAAGAGTCAGTTGTCTACAATGAGCAGTTCTTC
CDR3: CASSEESVVYNEQFF

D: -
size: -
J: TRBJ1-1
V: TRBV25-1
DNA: TGTGCCAGCAGTGAAATCCGGGACACTGAAGCTTTCTTT
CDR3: CASSEIRDTEAFF

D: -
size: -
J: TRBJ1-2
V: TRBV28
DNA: TGTGCCAGCAGTGAAGAACCAGGGCGAGGCTACACCTTC
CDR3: CASSEEPGRGYTF

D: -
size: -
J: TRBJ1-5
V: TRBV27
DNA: TGTGCCAGCAGTTTAGGCCAGAGGAGCAATCAGCCCCAGCATTTT
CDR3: CASSLGQRSNQPQHF

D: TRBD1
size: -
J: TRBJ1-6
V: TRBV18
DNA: TGTGCCAGCTCACCGACAGGGAATTCACCCCTCCACTTT
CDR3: CASSPTGNSPLHF

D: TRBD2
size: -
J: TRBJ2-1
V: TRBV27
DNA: TGTGCCAGCAGTTTAGCGGGAGGGAACAATGAGCAGTTCTTC
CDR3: CASSLAGGNNEQFF

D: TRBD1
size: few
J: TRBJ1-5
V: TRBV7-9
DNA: TGTGCCAGCAGCTTGTGGACAGGGCGCTTGGGCAATCAGCCCCAGCATTTT
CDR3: CASSLWTGRLGNQPQHF

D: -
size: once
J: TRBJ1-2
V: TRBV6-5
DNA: TGTGCCAGTAGGGCCGCGGGGTACGATGGCTACACCTTC
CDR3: CASRAAGYDGYTF

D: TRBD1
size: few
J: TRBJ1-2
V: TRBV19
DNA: TGTGCCAGTAGTAATCATTGGGACAGGGAGGTAATCGGCTACACCTTC
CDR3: CASSNHWDREVIGYTF

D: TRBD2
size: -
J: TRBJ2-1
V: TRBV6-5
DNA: TGTGCCAGCAGTTCTAGCGGGGTCAAGATGGGTGAGCAGTTCTTC
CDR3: CASSSSGVKMGEQFF

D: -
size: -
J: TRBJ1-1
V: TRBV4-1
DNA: TGCGCCAGCAAGAGACAGGCTTCGAACACTGAAGCTTTCTTT
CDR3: CASKRQASNTEAFF

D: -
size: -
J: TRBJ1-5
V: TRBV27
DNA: TGTGCCAGTCGACAGAGAAATAGCAATCAGCCCCAGCATTTT
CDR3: CASRQRNSNQPQHF

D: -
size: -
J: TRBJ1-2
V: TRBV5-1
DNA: TGCGCCAGCAGCCCAAATGTACGGGGGACCTATGGCTACACCTTC
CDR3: CASSPNVRGTYGYTF

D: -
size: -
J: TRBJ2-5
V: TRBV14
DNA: TGTGCCAGCAGCCAAGATTACTGGACGGGAACCGGGGAGACCCAGTACTTC
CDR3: CASSQDYWTGTGETQYF